Presented here are 29 T cell receptor beta chains from one specimen sequenced in a study of cytomegalovirus exposure and HLA in healthy donors (dated by TCRdb to the late 2010s). The method behind the library was the immunoSEQ multiplex PCR assay. The multiplex PCR relied on a mix of 60 forward primers for TCR Vbeta segments and 13 reverse primers for TCR Jbeta segments. TCRdb mirrors the immuneACCESS table, restricted to in-frame sequences. Some clones are absent from its copies; in checked studies, under half trace to an unresolved V gene, and the reason for the others is unknown. The sample profile shows about 160,000 clones; over 65% of them were found once. Roughly 2.7% of the sample is in the top ten clones. Sequenced: PBMCs. The receptors here all came from a woman in her thirties or forties in good health and CMV-seropositive.

This sequence joins TRBV6-5 and TRBJ2-1; D remains ambiguous. Deletions cut 2 bases from V and 6 bases from J, with 8 bases between. Germline CDR1 reads MNHEY; CDR2 reads SVGAGI. CDR3 length equals 13 residues. Here the CDR3 reads CASSYGRTNEQFF. For the CDR3, the DNA is TGTGCCAGCAGTTACGGCAGAACCAATGAGCAGTTCTTC.

The V call is TRBV27, the J call TRBJ2-7, with 11 nucleotides matching TRBD2. Germline trimming cut 5 bases from V and 7 bases from J; bases unmatched to any gene: 7. The CDR3 totals 14 residues. In germline, CDR1 is MNHEY, CDR2 SMNVEV (reference sequence). The CDR3: CASSTLAGGEEQYF. The DNA for the CDR3 is TGTGCCAGCAGTACCCTAGCGGGAGGCGAGGAGCAGTACTTC.

The CDR3 region is CASSPVTGPITDTQYF. CDR3 DNA sequence: TGTGCCAGCTCACCCGTTACAGGGCCTATCACAGATACGCAGTATTTT. V and J are TRBV18 and TRBJ2-3, with TRBD1 as a possible D gene (6 bases). This CDR3 comprises 16 residues. V was cut by 3 bases and J by 2 bases, with 15 bases left in between. Per the germline V gene, CDR1 is KGHSH and CDR2 is LQKENI.

As to this clone: Other DNA variants within this sample encode the same CDR3. The chain joins TRBV6-6 to TRBJ2-5, with TRBD2 as a possible D gene (5 bases). Germline V gene lookup returns CDR1 MNHNY and CDR2 SVGAGI (reference sequence). CDR3 size: 12 residues. V was shortened by 3 bases and J by 5 bases, with 7 bases between the two germline ends. The CDR3 bases are TGTGCCAGCAGTTATTCGGGGGAGACCCAGTACTTC. It yields the protein CASSYSGETQYF.

V and J are TRBV5-4 and TRBJ2-5; 9 bases match TRBD1. There are 14 residues in the CDR3. CDR1 SGHNT and CDR2 YYREEE come from the germline V gene (reference sequence). The trim removed 4 bases at V and 2 bases at J, leaving 3 bases unmatched. The CDR3, as DNA: TGTGCCAGCAGCGGGGACAGGGCTCAAGAGACCCAGTACTTC. Translated, it gives CASSGDRAQETQYF.

The chain recombines TRBV6-1 with TRBJ2-7; TRBD1 matches at 8 bases. Germline trimming cut 7 bases from V and 2 bases from J; bases unmatched to any gene: 10. The CDR3 extends over 15 amino acids. From germline, CDR1 is MNHNS and CDR2 SASEGT. DNA for the CDR3: TGTGCCAGCACCTTTAGACAGGGGTCGACCTACGAGCAGTACTTC. This gives the protein CASTFRQGSTYEQYF.

The chain couples TRBV18 to TRBJ1-1; tentative D call: TRBD1 (5 bases). Trimming shortened V by 1 base and J by 7 bases, and 13 bases separated the two germline ends. The germline CDR1 and CDR2 sequences are KGHSH and LQKENI. The CDR3 runs to 14 residues. CDR3 in amino acids: CASSPLDRLSEAFF. The CDR3 bases are TGTGCCAGCTCACCACTAGACAGATTGAGTGAAGCTTTCTTT.

V gene TRBV18 combines with J gene TRBJ2-7, with a tentative D call TRBD1 (5 bases). This CDR3 has 15 amino acids. The germline V gene encodes CDR1 KGHSH and CDR2 LQKENI. The V end lost 2 bases, the J end lost 5 bases, and 16 bases lay between the germline ends. The CDR3 region is CASSPVGDVIHEQYF. CDR3 DNA sequence: TGTGCCAGCTCACCAGTAGGGGATGTCATACACGAGCAGTACTTC.

V gene TRBV7-9 combines with J gene TRBJ1-3; no clear D gene. Germline CDR1 reads SEHNR; CDR2 reads FQNEAQ (reference sequence). The CDR3 contains 15 residues. Trimming removed 3 bases from V and 0 bases from J, with 9 bases in between. The CDR3 DNA reads TGTGCCAGCAGCTTGCGGGGAAGCTCTGGAAACACCATATATTTT. Its protein is CASSLRGSSGNTIYF.

The chain couples TRBV5-1 to TRBJ1-3; D perhaps matches TRBD1 (5 bases). Germline V gene lookup returns CDR1 SGHRS and CDR2 YFSETQ. Trimming stripped 2 bases from V and 0 bases from J, with 9 bases between. This CDR3 is built from 15 residues. CDR3 nucleotides: TGCGCCAGCAGCTTAGGGGCTAGCTCTGGAAACACCATATATTTT. It is translated as CASSLGASSGNTIYF.

J is TRBJ1-1 and V is TRBV27; 9 bases are a match to TRBD1. With 4 bases clipped from V and 4 bases from J, the junction kept 16 bases outside the gene matches. Germline V gives CDR1 MNHEY, CDR2 SMNVEV (reference sequence). The CDR3 covers 18 residues. CDR3 amino acids: CASSSETPGQGIGTEAFF. CDR3 coding DNA: TGTGCCAGCAGTTCCGAAACACCGGGACAGGGAATAGGCACTGAAGCTTTCTTT.

V gene TRBV9 combines with J gene TRBJ1-4; 8 bases are a match to TRBD1. The V gene's germline CDR1 is SGDLS and CDR2 YYNGEE. V dropped 6 bases and J dropped 5; count of bases not matched to a gene: 6. The CDR3 is made up of 14 amino acids. The CDR3 DNA follows: TGTGCCAGCAACCGGGGACAGGAGAATGAAAAACTGTTTTTT. Protein product: CASNRGQENEKLFF.

The V and J genes are TRBV7-6 and TRBJ1-2, with TRBD1 identical over 7 bases. The CDR3 extends over 14 amino acids. Per the germline V gene, CDR1 is SGHVS and CDR2 is FNYEAQ. Germline trimming cut 6 bases from V and 4 bases from J; bases unmatched to any gene: 8. The CDR3 is CASSQTQGGYGYTF. CDR3 coding DNA: TGTGCCAGCAGTCAAACCCAGGGGGGCTATGGCTACACCTTC. Together with reference TRBV7-6 and TRBJ1-2, the CDR3 gives the full variable domain: GAGVSQSPRYKVTKRGQDVALRCDPISGHVSLYWYRQALGQGPEFLTYFNYEAQQDKSGLPNDRFSAERPEGSISTLTIQRTEQRDSAMYRCASSQTQGGYGYTFGSGTRLTVV.

The J gene is TRBJ1-2, the V gene TRBV14; possibly TRBD1 for D (6 bases). V was pared by 0 bases and J by 6 bases, with 14 bases between. The CDR3 loop spans 15 amino acids. CDR1 SGHDN and CDR2 FVKESK come from the germline V gene. The DNA for the CDR3 is TGTGCCAGCAGCCAAGATGCTTGGGGGCGGGATGGCTACACCTTC. Its translation: CASSQDAWGRDGYTF. Drawing the rest from reference TRBV14 and TRBJ1-2, the complete variable domain is EAGVTQFPSHSVIEKGQTVTLRCDPISGHDNLYWYRRVMGKEIKFLLHFVKESKQDESGMPNNRFLAERTGGTYSTLKVQPAELEDSGVYFCASSQDAWGRDGYTFGSGTRLTVV.

J is TRBJ2-5 and V is TRBV19; the D gene is possibly TRBD1 (6 bases). The V gene lost 5 bases and the J gene lost 4 bases, with 17 bases spanning the gap. The CDR3 loop spans 15 amino acids. The germline V gene has CDR1 LNHDA and CDR2 SQIVND (reference sequence). The CDR3 sequence is CASSPSGVRGETQYF. In nucleotides, the CDR3 is TGTGCCAGTAGTCCGTCTGGAGTCAGGGGAGAGACCCAGTACTTC.

This chain connects TRBV2 to TRBJ2-7, with a weak D call TRBD1 (5 bases). Germline lookup yields CDR1 SNHLY and CDR2 FYNNEI. The CDR3 runs 13 residues. V was cut by 6 bases and J by 2 bases, with 11 bases left in between. CDR3: CASRQDTTYEQYF. The CDR3 nucleotides are TGTGCCAGCAGACAGGACACCACCTACGAGCAGTACTTC.

The chain couples TRBV4-3 to TRBJ1-4, with 8 positions matching TRBD1. From germline, CDR1 is LGHNA and CDR2 YSLEER. CDR3 length: 17 residues. V gave up 1 base and J gave up 7 bases; unmatched junction bases: 11. The CDR3 loop reads CASSQGGTRGPGEKLFF. CDR3 nucleotides: TGCGCCAGCAGCCAAGGAGGAACCAGGGGGCCTGGTGAAAAACTGTTTTTT.

The rearrangement links TRBV6-5 to TRBJ1-3, with TRBD1 matching over 8 bases. The junction had 7 bases not matched to a gene; V was cut back by 7 bases and J by 2 bases. This CDR3 contains 15 residues. CDR1 and CDR2 from the germline V gene are MNHEY and SVGAGI. CDR3 coding DNA: TGTGCCAGCATTAATTCGGACAGGGCTGGAAACACCATATATTTT. Its protein is CASINSDRAGNTIYF.

The table lists this clone with a few counts. This sequence joins TRBV7-9 and TRBJ2-3, with a weak D call TRBD2 (6 bases). CDR3 length: 13 amino acids. Trimming took off 6 bases at V and 4 bases at J, with 11 bases between the two ends. The V gene's germline CDR1 is SEHNR and CDR2 FQNEAQ (reference sequence). CDR3 bases: TGTGCCAGCAGGCGTGGAGGGGCAGATACGCAGTATTTT. Protein product: CASRRGGADTQYF.

This chain joins TRBV19 and TRBJ2-5; possibly TRBD1 for D (6 bases). Trimming pared 3 bases from V and 9 bases from J, leaving 20 bases between. CDR1 is LNHDA and CDR2 is SQIVND in the germline V gene (reference sequence). This CDR3 contains 15 residues. The CDR3 DNA follows: TGTGCCAGTAGTATTCGCCAGGGGTGGTTAGGGGCCCAGTACTTC. Residues: CASSIRQGWLGAQYF.

This chain links TRBV4-1 with TRBJ2-1, with TRBD1 as a possible D gene (5 bases). The germline CDR1 and CDR2 sequences are MGHRA and YSYEKL. The V and J ends lost 4 bases and 4 bases respectively, with 8 bases between them. This CDR3 is 13 amino acids long. The CDR3 DNA reads TGCGCCAGCAGCCGCAGGGAATACAATGAGCAGTTCTTC. Its translation is CASSRREYNEQFF.

The chain has TRBV5-3 and TRBJ1-5; possibly TRBD1 for D (5 bases). TRBV5-3 is classed as an ORF, of uncertain function. The germline V and J ends were trimmed by 0 bases and 5 bases, with 12 bases remaining between them. The length of the CDR3 is 15 residues. The CDR3 nucleotides read TGTGCCAGAAGCTTGGTAGGGGAAAACGATCAGCCCCAGCATTTT. Protein product: CARSLVGENDQPQHF.

The table lists this clone with a few counts. This rearrangement joins TRBV6-5 to TRBJ2-5; tentative D call: TRBD1 (6 bases). Between the trimmed V and J ends, which lost 6 bases and 5 bases, there was a span of 16 bases. The germline V gene has CDR1 MNHEY and CDR2 SVGAGI. The CDR3 has 14 amino acids. CDR3 protein: CASSIEGGWETQYF. The CDR3 nucleotides are TGTGCCAGCAGCATCGAAGGGGGATGGGAGACCCAGTACTTC.

This chain uses TRBV6-5 with TRBJ2-7, with 9 bases aligning to TRBD1. Germline trimming cut 5 bases from V and 5 bases from J; bases unmatched to any gene: 7. CDR1 is MNHEY and CDR2 is SVGAGI in the germline V gene. The CDR3 is 14 residues long. CDR3 sequence: CASSPTGGYHEQYF. CDR3 DNA sequence: TGTGCCAGCAGTCCGACAGGGGGATATCACGAGCAGTACTTC.

Concerning this clone itself: The junction and the germline gene differ at one end; a read error may be behind it. The chain recombines TRBV7-2 with TRBJ1-6; 7 bases match TRBD1. This CDR3 spans 15 amino acids. Germline-derived CDR1 and CDR2 are SGHTA and FQGNSA. This CDR3 reads CASSLGQGWNSPLNF. Written as DNA, the CDR3 is TGTGCCAGCAGCTTAGGACAGGGCTGGAATTCACCCCTCAACTTT. Full variable domain (outside the CDR3, taken from reference TRBV7-2 and TRBJ1-6): GAGVSQSPSNKVTEKGKDVELRCDPISGHTALYWYRQSLGQGLEFLIYFQGNSAPDKSGLPSDRFSAERTGGSVSTLTIQRTQQEDSAVYLCASSLGQGWNSPLNFGNGTRLTVT.

This chain connects TRBV19 to TRBJ2-2; D may be TRBD1 (5 bases). Trimming took off 7 bases at V and 3 bases at J, with 12 bases between the two ends. The CDR3 spans 14 residues. The V gene's germline CDR1 is LNHDA and CDR2 SQIVND (reference sequence). The chain's CDR3 is CASTRQSDTGELFF. CDR3 coding DNA: TGTGCCAGTACCCGACAGAGCGACACCGGGGAGCTGTTTTTT.

The J gene is TRBJ1-5, the V gene TRBV6-4; 10 bases are shared with TRBD1. V lost 8 bases to trimming and J lost 6 bases; unmatched junction nucleotides: 7. This CDR3 spans 14 amino acids. Germline values: CDR1 MRHNA, CDR2 SNTAGT. In nucleotides, the CDR3 is TGTGCCAGCGAACGACAGGGGGCTGTTCAGCCCCAGCATTTT. It translates to CASERQGAVQPQHF.

V usage is TRBV5-8 and J usage is TRBJ1-1; D ambiguous. The CDR3 extends over 11 amino acids. The germline V and J ends were trimmed by 4 bases and 8 bases, with 9 bases remaining between them. Looked up from germline, CDR1 is SGHTS and CDR2 is YDEGEE. The CDR3 coding sequence is TGTGCCAGCAGCCTAATCTGGGAAGCTTTCTTT. Encoded protein: CASSLIWEAFF.

This chain joins TRBV18 and TRBJ1-1, with D perhaps matching TRBD1 (5 bases). The CDR3 totals 14 residues. V shed 3 bases and J shed 4 bases, with 12 bases lying between them. Germline-derived CDR1 and CDR2 are KGHSH and LQKENI. The CDR3 nucleotides read TGTGCCAGCTCACCCCCGGGACTAGGCACTGAAGCTTTCTTT. This codes for CASSPPGLGTEAFF.